Listed below are T cell receptor beta chains from one sample, sequenced in a study of T cells in pancreatic ductal adenocarcinoma. The repertoire was sequenced with immunoSEQ multiplex PCR; TCRdb's copy has only in-frame clones and lacks some. The repertoire holds some 16,000 clones, approximately 90% seen once, with 16% in the top ten. The sample comprised PBMCs. The receptor set was obtained from a human donor with pancreatic ductal adenocarcinoma. Both conserved end residues are part of each CDR3. The D gene is left open where the match is weak. Some rows mark clone size as missing; the rest say once, few, many or name a class of expanded clone.

v_gene	d_gene	abundance	len	j_gene	CDR3aa	CDR3nt
TRBV5-5	TRBD2	.	17	TRBJ2-7	CASSPVGRELLSYEQYF	TGTGCCAGCAGCCCGGTTGGGCGGGAGCTCCTCTCCTACGAGCAGTACTTC
TRBV5-5	.	few	14	TRBJ1-1	CASRKGGRSTEAFF	TGTGCCAGCAGGAAGGGGGGCCGGTCCACTGAAGCTTTCTTT
TRBV6-5	.	.	12	TRBJ1-1	CASSNTGTEAFF	TGTGCCAGCAGCAACACAGGAACTGAAGCTTTCTTT
TRBV7-9	.	.	13	TRBJ1-2	CVSRPDTGYGYTF	TGTGTCAGCCGCCCCGACACCGGCTATGGCTACACCTTC
TRBV30	.	.	15	TRBJ1-5	CAWSRSDSFHQPQHF	TGTGCCTGGAGTCGGTCGGACAGCTTTCATCAGCCCCAGCATTTT
TRBV6-6	.	.	14	TRBJ1-1	CASSLDRGTTEAFF	TGTGCCAGCAGTTTAGACCGGGGCACGACTGAAGCTTTCTTT
TRBV28	TRBD1	.	16	TRBJ2-7	CASSLFGTGRSYEQYF	TGTGCCAGCAGTTTGTTCGGGACAGGGCGTTCCTACGAGCAGTACTTC
TRBV30	.	.	16	TRBJ1-2	CAWSVWEEGANYGYTF	TGTGCCTGGAGTGTATGGGAGGAGGGGGCTAACTATGGCTACACCTTC
TRBV27	.	.	16	TRBJ2-7	CASSLQSLGSSYEQYF	TGTGCCAGCAGTTTACAGTCCTTAGGGAGCTCCTACGAGCAGTACTTC
TRBV18	.	.	13	TRBJ2-3	CASSPQLTDTQYF	TGTGCCAGCTCACCGCAGCTCACAGATACGCAGTATTTT
TRBV7-9	TRBD1	few	14	TRBJ2-7	CASSPRDRTYEQYF	TGTGCCAGCAGCCCCCGGGACAGAACCTACGAGCAGTACTTC
TRBV6-1	.	.	15	TRBJ1-3	CASSVSGVPGNTIYF	TGTGCCAGCAGTGTGTCCGGGGTACCTGGAAACACCATATATTTT
TRBV5-6	.	.	14	TRBJ1-2	CASSLAVFQEGYTF	TGTGCCAGCAGCTTGGCCGTCTTCCAGGAGGGCTACACCTTC
TRBV7-2	.	.	14	TRBJ2-7	CASSLAPPAYEQYF	TGTGCCAGCAGCTTAGCGCCTCCTGCTTACGAGCAGTACTTC
TRBV4-3	.	.	16	TRBJ2-1	CASSQDGRSSYNEQFF	TGCGCCAGCAGCCAAGATGGCAGGAGCTCCTACAATGAGCAGTTCTTC
TRBV29-1	.	.	12	TRBJ2-7	CSVTSSSYEQYF	TGCAGCGTTACCTCCAGCTCCTACGAGCAGTACTTC
TRBV28	.	.	14	TRBJ2-2	CASRKKGGTGELFF	TGTGCCAGCAGAAAAAAGGGGGGCACCGGGGAGCTGTTTTTT
TRBV5-6	.	.	15	TRBJ2-2	CASSSLPRNTGELFF	TGTGCCAGCAGCTCCCTTCCTCGGAACACCGGGGAGCTGTTTTTT
TRBV5-1	.	.	15	TRBJ2-1	CASSLGTSSYNEQFF	TGCGCCAGCAGCTTGGGGACAAGCTCCTACAATGAGCAGTTCTTC
TRBV10-3	.	once	17	TRBJ2-1	CAISEFELGALYNEQFF	TGTGCCATCAGTGAGTTCGAGTTAGGCGCCCTTTACAATGAGCAGTTCTTC
TRBV6-1	TRBD1	.	16	TRBJ1-2	CASSEASGTEGYGYTF	TGTGCCAGCAGTGAAGCGTCCGGGACAGAGGGCTATGGCTACACCTTC
TRBV6-5	TRBD1	.	15	TRBJ1-2	CASSHGQGRNYGYTF	TGTGCCAGCAGTCACGGACAGGGACGTAACTATGGCTACACCTTC
TRBV30	.	.	17	TRBJ2-2	CAWSSTGFRRNTGELFF	TGTGCCTGGAGTTCCACGGGATTTCGCAGGAACACCGGGGAGCTGTTTTTT
TRBV6-5	TRBD1	.	16	TRBJ1-1	CASSYLQGAANTEAFF	TGTGCCAGCAGTTATCTCCAGGGGGCGGCGAACACTGAAGCTTTCTTT
TRBV18	.	.	15	TRBJ1-1	CASSLILQENTEAFF	TGTGCCAGCTCACTTATTTTACAGGAGAACACTGAAGCTTTCTTT
TRBV5-4	.	.	19	TRBJ1-2	CASSPGLGTDDTLVYGYTF	TGTGCCAGCAGCCCAGGACTGGGGACGGATGACACACTAGTCTATGGCTACACCTTC